The next 21 T cell receptor beta chains were all read from a single sample in a study of Ad26.COV2.S vaccination and SARS-CoV-2 variants. Method: immunoSEQ multiplex PCR; TCRdb's copy keeps in-frame clones and lacks some. The sample contains approximately 400,000 clones, 83% of which appear only once. Regarding treatment: around 19 received Ad26.COV2.S at low or high dose, single or two shots; a few received placebo; per-sample allocation not given. Sampling happened 63 days after the first vaccine or placebo injection. The starting material was peripheral blood, obtained in a trial of Ad26.COV2.S vaccine versus placebo. These receptors were obtained from a person between 18 and 65 years old who received the Ad26.COV2.S COVID-19 vaccine or a placebo.

The rearrangement uses TRBV10-3 and TRBJ2-3; 10 bases align to TRBD2. J was trimmed by 4 bases and V by 6 bases; bases with no gene match: 1. Germline loops: CDR1 ENHRY, CDR2 SYGVKD. The CDR3 extends over 13 amino acids. CDR3 DNA: TGTGCCATCAGAAGCGGGGGGGCAGATACGCAGTATTTT. This translates into CAIRSGGADTQYF.

J is TRBJ1-6 and V is TRBV13; D possibly corresponds to TRBD1 (6 bases). The CDR3 consists of 16 residues. The V gene's germline CDR1 is PRHDT and CDR2 FYEKMQ (reference sequence). Deletions cut 4 bases from V and 8 bases from J, with 18 bases between. CDR3 residues: CASSSPLGGPDSPLHF. CDR3 bases: TGTGCCAGCAGCTCCCCCCTCGGGGGGCCGGATTCACCCCTCCACTTT.

The gene calls are TRBV5-4 and TRBJ2-3; D remains ambiguous. Germline V gene lookup returns CDR1 SGHNT and CDR2 YYREEE (reference sequence). This CDR3 spans 11 amino acids. Trimming shortened V by 2 bases and J by 6 bases, and 4 bases separated the two germline ends. The DNA of the CDR3 is TGTGCCAGCAGCTTAGGTGATACGCAGTATTTT. Translation gives CASSLGDTQYF.

The V gene is TRBV6-2 or TRBV6-3, the J gene TRBJ2-3; no clear D. Germline-derived CDR1 and CDR2 are MNHEY and SVGEGT. V lost 2 bases and J 5 bases, leaving 5 bases between the germline ends. This CDR3 is built from 12 residues. CDR3: CASSYSVDTQYF. The CDR3 DNA follows: TGTGCCAGCAGTTACAGTGTAGATACGCAGTATTTT.

The chain employs TRBV21-1 and TRBJ2-2; the table's D call of TRBD1 was not tested on the DNA. TRBV21-1 is flagged as a pseudogene. This CDR3 contains 16 residues. This CDR3 is CASSKTGTPRTGELFF. For the CDR3, the DNA is TGTGCCAGCAGCAAGACAGGGACCCCCAGGACCGGGGAGCTGTTTTTT.

The rearrangement joins TRBV6-5 to TRBJ1-1, with a weak D call TRBD1 (6 bases). The V gene's germline CDR1 is MNHEY and CDR2 SVGAGI. The V and J ends lost 2 bases and 7 bases respectively, with 11 bases between them. CDR3 length: 13 residues. CDR3 sequence reads: CASSYEGGGEAFF. In nucleotides, the CDR3 is TGTGCCAGCAGTTACGAGGGGGGCGGTGAAGCTTTCTTT.

The gene calls are TRBV7-6 and TRBJ2-1; 10 positions agree with TRBD1. The J segment lost 14 bases and the V segment lost 5 bases, leaving 6 bases of the junction unmatched. The V gene's germline CDR1 is SGHVS and CDR2 FNYEAQ. The CDR3 covers 12 residues. The CDR3 sequence is CASSLGTGDKFF. CDR3 DNA: TGTGCCAGCAGCCTCGGGACAGGGGATAAGTTCTTC.

This clone occurred once. The chain combines TRBV19 with TRBJ2-2; 7 positions match TRBD1. The CDR3 contains 15 residues. Trimming removed 5 bases from V and 4 bases from J; junction bases left unmatched: 7. Per germline, CDR1 LNHDA and CDR2 SQIVND (reference sequence). The CDR3: CASSPDRTSTGELFF. CDR3 nucleotide sequence: TGTGCCAGTAGTCCGGACAGGACCAGCACCGGGGAGCTGTTTTTT.

The chain combines TRBV28 with TRBJ2-1; D gene unclear. Trimming left V 8 bases short and J 0 bases short, with 20 bases between. The CDR3 runs 17 residues. Germline V gene sequence: CDR1 MDHEN, CDR2 SYDVKM. CDR3 sequence (DNA): TGTGCCAGCCGAAGCGTCCGAAGTACTCGCTCCTACAATGAGCAGTTCTTC. This encodes CASRSVRSTRSYNEQFF.

This clone showed up just once. The chain employs TRBV5-5 and TRBJ2-5; D is ambiguous. CDR1 is SGHKS, CDR2 YYEKEE, per germline (reference sequence). The length of the CDR3 is 13 residues. V was shortened by 4 bases and J by 1 base, with 8 bases between the two germline ends. CDR3 sequence: CASSLLPQETQYF. As DNA, the CDR3 is TGTGCCAGCAGCCTCCTGCCCCAAGAGACCCAGTACTTC.

V usage is TRBV5-6 and J usage is TRBJ2-2; 9 bases line up with TRBD1. CDR3 length: 16 residues. Looked up from germline, CDR1 is SGHDT and CDR2 is YYEEEE. V lost 0 bases to trimming and J lost 3 bases; unmatched junction nucleotides: 3. The CDR3 DNA reads TGTGCCAGCAGCTTGGGTGGGACAGGGTACACCGGGGAGCTGTTTTTT. It encodes CASSLGGTGYTGELFF.

The V and J genes are TRBV25-1 and TRBJ1-1, with TRBD1 as a possible D gene (6 bases). The germline V gene has CDR1 MGHDK and CDR2 SYGVNS. The CDR3 consists of 14 residues. V was cut by 5 bases and J by 2 bases, with 12 bases left in between. The CDR3 is CASSQQGPNTEAFF. The CDR3 region has the DNA TGTGCCAGCAGTCAACAGGGTCCAAACACTGAAGCTTTCTTT.

This chain connects TRBV5-5 to TRBJ2-7; possible D gene TRBD1, 5 bases. Per germline, CDR1 SGHKS and CDR2 YYEKEE (reference sequence). This CDR3 has 13 residues. V was pared by 5 bases and J by 0 bases, with 9 bases between. The DNA of the CDR3 is TGTGCCAGCAGTTGGACAAGCTCCTACGAGCAGTACTTC. This gives the protein CASSWTSSYEQYF. Looking up the rest from reference TRBV5-5 and TRBJ2-7 gives the full variable domain: DAGVTQSPTHLIKTRGQQVTLRCSPISGHKSVSWYQQVLGQGPQFIFQYYEKEERGRGNFPDRFSARQFPNYSSELNVNALLLGDSALYLCASSWTSSYEQYFGPGTRLTVT.

The chain has TRBV2 and TRBJ1-2; D not certain. CDR1 SNHLY and CDR2 FYNNEI come from the germline V gene. V was clipped by 3 bases and J by 5 bases, with 4 bases between them. This CDR3 has 11 residues. This chain's CDR3 is CASSEEYGYTF. The CDR3 DNA reads as TGTGCCAGCAGTGAGGAATATGGCTACACCTTC.

The V call is TRBV7-2, the J call TRBJ1-1, with D unclear. The V gene's germline CDR1 is SGHTA and CDR2 FQGNSA. Trimming left V 1 base short and J 3 bases short, with 6 bases between. This CDR3 contains 13 residues. CDR3 residues: CASSLGAHTEAFF. CDR3 DNA sequence: TGTGCCAGCAGCTTAGGGGCCCACACTGAAGCTTTCTTT.

The chain combines TRBV5-6 with TRBJ2-2, with TRBD2 matching over 13 bases. Germline V lookup: CDR1 SGHDT, CDR2 YYEEEE. The CDR3 totals 17 residues. With V trimmed by 2 bases and J by 5 bases, 6 bases remained unmatched. The CDR3 spells CASSLLAGGPGTGELFF. Written as DNA, the CDR3 is TGTGCCAGCAGCTTACTAGCGGGAGGGCCGGGTACCGGGGAGCTGTTTTTT.

This clone was picked up a small number of times. The chain joins TRBV5-1 to TRBJ2-2, with TRBD1 matching 11 bases. Per the germline V gene, CDR1 is SGHRS and CDR2 is YFSETQ. V shed 2 bases, J shed 7 bases, and the junction held 7 bases outside the gene matches. The CDR3 extends over 16 amino acids. CDR3 DNA: TGCGCCAGCAGCTTTCTAGGACAGGGGGCAGGCGGGGAGCTGTTTTTT. Protein product: CASSFLGQGAGGELFF.

The chain joins TRBV29-1 to TRBJ1-5; 8 bases match TRBD1. In germline, CDR1 is SQVTM, CDR2 ANQGSEA. The CDR3 length is 13 residues. Trimming cost V 7 bases and J 4 bases; bases outside gene matches: 6. CDR3 sequence: CSARQGRNQPQHF. The CDR3 DNA is TGCAGCGCGAGACAGGGGCGTAATCAGCCCCAGCATTTT.

This sequence joins TRBV7-2 and TRBJ2-1; 7 nucleotides align to TRBD1. Looked up from germline, CDR1 is SGHTA and CDR2 is FQGNSA. Trimming took 1 base from V and 7 from J; bases not matched to a gene: 13. The CDR3 sequence is 17 residues long. The CDR3, as DNA: TGTGCCAGCAGCTTAGGCACAGGGGTGGGCCTTACAAATGAGCAGTTCTTC. It specifies CASSLGTGVGLTNEQFF.

This chain uses TRBV7-6 with TRBJ2-7; no reliable D call. Germline V lookup: CDR1 SGHVS, CDR2 FNYEAQ. V was clipped by 4 bases and J by 6 bases, with 19 bases between them. CDR3 length: 15 residues. CDR3 region: CASSSPTADFFEQYF. As DNA, the CDR3 is TGTGCCAGCAGCTCCCCGACTGCCGACTTTTTCGAGCAGTACTTC.

The chain carries TRBV4-2 and TRBJ1-1, with a weak D call TRBD1 (6 bases). Trimming took 1 base from V and 3 from J, leaving 27 bases between them. Germline values: CDR1 LGHNA, CDR2 YNFKEQ. This CDR3 spans 20 amino acids. The CDR3 DNA reads as TGTGCCAGCAGCCAAGTCGGCTATGGCAGGGGACCTAACTACCACACTGAAGCTTTCTTT. It specifies CASSQVGYGRGPNYHTEAFF.